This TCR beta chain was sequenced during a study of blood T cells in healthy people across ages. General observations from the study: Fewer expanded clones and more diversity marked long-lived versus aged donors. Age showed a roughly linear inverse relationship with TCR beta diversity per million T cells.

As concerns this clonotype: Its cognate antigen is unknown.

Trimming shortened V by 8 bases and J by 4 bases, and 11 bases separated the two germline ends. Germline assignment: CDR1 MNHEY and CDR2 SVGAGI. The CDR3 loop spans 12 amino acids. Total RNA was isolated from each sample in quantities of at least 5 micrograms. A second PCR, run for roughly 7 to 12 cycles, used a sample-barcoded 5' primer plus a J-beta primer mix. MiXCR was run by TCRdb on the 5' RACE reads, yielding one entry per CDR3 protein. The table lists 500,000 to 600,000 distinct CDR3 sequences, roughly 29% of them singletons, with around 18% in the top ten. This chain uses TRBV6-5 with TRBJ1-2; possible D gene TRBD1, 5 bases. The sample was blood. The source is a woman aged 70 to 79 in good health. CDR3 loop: CASRLDSYGYTF. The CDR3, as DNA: TGTGCCAGCCGCTTAGACAGCTATGGCTACACCTTC.